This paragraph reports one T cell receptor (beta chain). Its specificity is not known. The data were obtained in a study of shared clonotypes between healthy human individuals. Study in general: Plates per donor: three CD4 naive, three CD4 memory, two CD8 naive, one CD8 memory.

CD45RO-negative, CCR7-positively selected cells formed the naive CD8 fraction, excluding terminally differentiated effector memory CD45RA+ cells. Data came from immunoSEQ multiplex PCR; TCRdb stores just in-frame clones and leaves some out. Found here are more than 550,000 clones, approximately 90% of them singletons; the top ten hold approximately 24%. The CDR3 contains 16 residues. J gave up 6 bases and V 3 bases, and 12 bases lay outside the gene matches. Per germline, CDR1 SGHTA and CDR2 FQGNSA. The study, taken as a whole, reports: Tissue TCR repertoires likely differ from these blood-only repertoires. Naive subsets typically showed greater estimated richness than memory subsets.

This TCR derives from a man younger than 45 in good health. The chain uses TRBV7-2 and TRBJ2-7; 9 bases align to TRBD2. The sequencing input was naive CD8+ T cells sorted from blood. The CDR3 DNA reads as TGTGCCAGCAGCTTCGCCCCGACTAGCGGTCGAGGCGAGCAGTACTTC. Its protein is CASSFAPTSGRGEQYF.